What follows are 5 T cell receptor beta chains derived from one specimen sequenced in a study of blood T cell repertoires in COVID-19. Method: immunoSEQ multiplex PCR; TCRdb's copy keeps in-frame clones and lacks some. The data hold approximately 320,000 clones, with 65% to 90% observed a single time. Input material: peripheral blood. These receptors all come from a human donor in a cohort sampled during active COVID-19.

This chain uses TRBV19 with TRBJ1-1; D is undetermined. The V and J ends lost 3 bases and 2 bases respectively, with 7 bases between them. The CDR3 contains 13 residues. Germline lookup yields CDR1 LNHDA and CDR2 SQIVND (reference sequence). The CDR3 DNA reads as TGTGCCAGTAGTATCCCCAGTAACACTGAAGCTTTCTTT. Translated, it gives CASSIPSNTEAFF.

V is TRBV24-1 and J is TRBJ2-1; no clear D. From germline, CDR1 is KGHDR and CDR2 SFDVKD. This CDR3 is built from 15 residues. Trimming stripped 4 bases from V and 0 bases from J, with 9 bases between. As DNA, the CDR3 is TGTGCCACCAGTGACCGGGTCAGCTCCTACAATGAGCAGTTCTTC. Protein product: CATSDRVSSYNEQFF.

J is TRBJ1-6 and V is TRBV9, with 10 nucleotides matching TRBD1. Trimming took 2 bases from V and 13 from J; bases not matched to a gene: 18. The germline V gene has CDR1 SGDLS and CDR2 YYNGEE. The length of the CDR3 is 18 residues. Here the CDR3 reads CASSVTEGGQGISRPLHF. DNA for the CDR3: TGTGCCAGCAGCGTGACGGAAGGGGGACAGGGGATTTCCCGGCCCCTCCACTTT.

The rearrangement links TRBV19 to TRBJ1-2; no clear D gene. CDR3 size: 15 residues. V lost 2 bases to trimming and J lost 8 bases, with 18 bases between them. Germline V gives CDR1 LNHDA, CDR2 SQIVND (reference sequence). The CDR3 is CASSITSGTPDGYTF. DNA for the CDR3: TGTGCCAGTAGTATAACGAGCGGAACTCCTGACGGCTACACCTTC.

V is TRBV7-9 and J is TRBJ1-2; weak D call: TRBD1 (6 bases). This CDR3 has 15 residues. Trimming left V 4 bases short and J 0 bases short, with 12 bases between. Germline-derived CDR1 and CDR2 are SEHNR and FQNEAQ (reference sequence). This CDR3 is CASSSQGSSNYGYTF. CDR3 DNA sequence: TGTGCCAGCAGCTCACAGGGTTCGTCTAACTATGGCTACACCTTC. The full variable domain, rest sourced from reference TRBV7-9 and TRBJ1-2, is DTGVSQNPRHKITKRGQNVTFRCDPISEHNRLYWYRQTLGQGPEFLTYFQNEAQLEKSRLLSDRFSAERPKGSFSTLEIQRTEQGDSAMYLCASSSQGSSNYGYTFGSGTRLTVV.